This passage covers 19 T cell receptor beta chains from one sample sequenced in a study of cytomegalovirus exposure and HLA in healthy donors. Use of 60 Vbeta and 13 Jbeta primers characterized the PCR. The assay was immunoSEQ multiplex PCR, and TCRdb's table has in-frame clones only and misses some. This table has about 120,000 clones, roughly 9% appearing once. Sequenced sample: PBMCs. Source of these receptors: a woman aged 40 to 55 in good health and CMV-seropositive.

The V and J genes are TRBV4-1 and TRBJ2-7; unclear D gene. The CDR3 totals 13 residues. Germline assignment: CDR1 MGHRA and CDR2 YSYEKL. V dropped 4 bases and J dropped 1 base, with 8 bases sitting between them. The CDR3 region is CASSPTRSYEQYF. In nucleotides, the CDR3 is TGCGCCAGCAGCCCAACTCGATCCTACGAGCAGTACTTC.

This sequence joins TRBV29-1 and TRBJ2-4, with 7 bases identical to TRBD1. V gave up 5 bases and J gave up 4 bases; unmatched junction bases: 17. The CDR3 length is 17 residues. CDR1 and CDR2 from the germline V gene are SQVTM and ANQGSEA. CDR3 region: CSVQITRDSGRKNIQYF. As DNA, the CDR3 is TGCAGCGTTCAAATTACCCGGGACAGCGGACGGAAAAACATTCAGTACTTC.

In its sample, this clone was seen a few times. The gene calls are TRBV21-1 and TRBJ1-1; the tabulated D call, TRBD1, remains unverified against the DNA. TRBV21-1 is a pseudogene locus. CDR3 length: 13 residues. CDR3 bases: TGTGCCAGCAGCAAAGGCTGGACAGTTGAAGCTTTCTTT. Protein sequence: CASSKGWTVEAFF.

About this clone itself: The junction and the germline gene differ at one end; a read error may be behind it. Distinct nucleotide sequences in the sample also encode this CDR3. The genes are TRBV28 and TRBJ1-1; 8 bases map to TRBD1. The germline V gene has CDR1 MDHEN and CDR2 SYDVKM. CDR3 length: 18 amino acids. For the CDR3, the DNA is TGCGCCAGCAGTGAGGGAGTGGGCGCGGGACAGGACAACACTGAAGCTTTCTTT. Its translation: CASSEGVGAGQDNTEAFF. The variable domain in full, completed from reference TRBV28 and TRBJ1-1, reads DVKVTQSSRYLVKRTGEKVFLECVQDMDHENMFWYRQDPGLGLRLIYFSYDVKMKEKGDIPEGYSVSREKKERFSLILESASTNQTSMYLCASSEGVGAGQDNTEAFFGQGTRLTVV.

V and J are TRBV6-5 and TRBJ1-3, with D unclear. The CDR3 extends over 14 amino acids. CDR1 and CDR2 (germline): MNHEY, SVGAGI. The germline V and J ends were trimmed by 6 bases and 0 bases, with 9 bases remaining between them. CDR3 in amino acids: CASSSGNSGNTIYF. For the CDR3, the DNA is TGTGCCAGCAGCTCAGGCAACTCTGGAAACACCATATATTTT.

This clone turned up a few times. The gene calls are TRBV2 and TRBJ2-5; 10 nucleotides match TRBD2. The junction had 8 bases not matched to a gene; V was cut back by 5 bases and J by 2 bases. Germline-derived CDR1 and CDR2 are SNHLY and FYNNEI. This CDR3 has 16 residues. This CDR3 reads CASSSIAGGSQETQYF. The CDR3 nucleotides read TGTGCCAGCAGTTCCATAGCGGGGGGCAGTCAAGAGACCCAGTACTTC.

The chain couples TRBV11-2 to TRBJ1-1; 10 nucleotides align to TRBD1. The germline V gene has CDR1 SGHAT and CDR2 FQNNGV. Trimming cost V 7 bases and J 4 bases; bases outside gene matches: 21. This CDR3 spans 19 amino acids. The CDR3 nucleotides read TGTGCCAGCACCTCAAGGGACAGGGGCCCGGGGGTTGAATTCACTGAAGCTTTCTTT. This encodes CASTSRDRGPGVEFTEAFF.

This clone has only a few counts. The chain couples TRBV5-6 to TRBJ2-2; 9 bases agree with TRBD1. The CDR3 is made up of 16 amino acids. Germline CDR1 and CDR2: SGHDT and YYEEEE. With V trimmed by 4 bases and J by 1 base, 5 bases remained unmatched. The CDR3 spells CASSRMDRGNTGELFF. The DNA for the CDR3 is TGTGCCAGCAGCCGAATGGACAGGGGGAACACCGGGGAGCTGTTTTTT.

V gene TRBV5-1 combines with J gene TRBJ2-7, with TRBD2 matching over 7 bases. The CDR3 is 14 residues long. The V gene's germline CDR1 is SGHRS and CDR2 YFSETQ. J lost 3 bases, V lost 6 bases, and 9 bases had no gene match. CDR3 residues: CASTGGTTGYEQYF. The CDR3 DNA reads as TGCGCCAGCACCGGGGGGACTACAGGCTACGAGCAGTACTTC.

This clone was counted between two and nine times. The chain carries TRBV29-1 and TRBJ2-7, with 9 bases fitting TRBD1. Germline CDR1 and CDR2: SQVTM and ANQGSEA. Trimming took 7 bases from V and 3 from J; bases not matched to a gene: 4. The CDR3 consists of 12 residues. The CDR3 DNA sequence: TGCAGCGCAGGGACAGGGAACTACGAGCAGTACTTC. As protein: CSAGTGNYEQYF.

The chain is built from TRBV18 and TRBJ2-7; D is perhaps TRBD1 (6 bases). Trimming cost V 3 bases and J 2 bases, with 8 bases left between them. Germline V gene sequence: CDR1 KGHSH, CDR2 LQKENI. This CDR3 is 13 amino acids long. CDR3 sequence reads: CASSPDSTYEQYF. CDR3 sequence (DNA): TGTGCCAGCTCACCGGACAGTACCTACGAGCAGTACTTC. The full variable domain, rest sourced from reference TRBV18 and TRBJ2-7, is NAGVMQNPRHLVRRRGQEARLRCSPMKGHSHVYWYRQLPEEGLKFMVYLQKENIIDESGMPKERFSAEFPKEGPSILRIQQVVRGDSAAYFCASSPDSTYEQYFGPGTRLTVT.

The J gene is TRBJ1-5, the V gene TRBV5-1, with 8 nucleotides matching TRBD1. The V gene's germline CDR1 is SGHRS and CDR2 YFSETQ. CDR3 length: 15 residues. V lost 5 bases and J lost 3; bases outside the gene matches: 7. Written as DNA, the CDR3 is TGCGCCAGCAGGAGGGGACAGGCTGACAATCAGCCCCAGCATTTT. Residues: CASRRGQADNQPQHF.

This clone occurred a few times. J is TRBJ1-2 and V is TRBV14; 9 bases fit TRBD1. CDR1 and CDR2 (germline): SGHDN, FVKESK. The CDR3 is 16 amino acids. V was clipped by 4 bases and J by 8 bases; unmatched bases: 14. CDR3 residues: CASSLRIRDRDQGYTF. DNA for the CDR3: TGTGCCAGCAGCCTTCGCATCCGGGACAGGGATCAGGGCTACACCTTC.

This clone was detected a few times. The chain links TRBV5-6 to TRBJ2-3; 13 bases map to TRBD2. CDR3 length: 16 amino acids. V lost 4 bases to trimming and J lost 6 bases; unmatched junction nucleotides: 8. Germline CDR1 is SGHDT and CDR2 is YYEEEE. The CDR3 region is CASSRWTSGGGDTQYF. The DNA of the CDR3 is TGTGCCAGCAGCCGGTGGACTAGCGGGGGTGGGGATACGCAGTATTTT.

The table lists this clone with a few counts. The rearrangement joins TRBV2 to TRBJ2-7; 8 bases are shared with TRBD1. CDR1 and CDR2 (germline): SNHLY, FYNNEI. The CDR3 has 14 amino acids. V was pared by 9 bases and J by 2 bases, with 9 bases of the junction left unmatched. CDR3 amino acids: CASSGGAGTYEQYF. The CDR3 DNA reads TGTGCCAGTTCAGGGGGCGCGGGGACCTACGAGCAGTACTTC.

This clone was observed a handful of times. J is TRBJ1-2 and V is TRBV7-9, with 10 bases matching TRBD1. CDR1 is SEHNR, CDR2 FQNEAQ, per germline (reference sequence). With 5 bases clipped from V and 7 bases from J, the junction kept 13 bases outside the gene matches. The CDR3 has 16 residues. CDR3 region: CASSDSRDRGSFGYTF. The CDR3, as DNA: TGTGCCAGCAGCGACTCCCGGGACAGGGGTTCGTTTGGCTACACCTTC.

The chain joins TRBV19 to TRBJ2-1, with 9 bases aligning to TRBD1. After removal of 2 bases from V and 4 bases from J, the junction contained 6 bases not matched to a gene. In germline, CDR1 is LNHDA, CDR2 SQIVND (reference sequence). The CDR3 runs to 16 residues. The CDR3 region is CASSISRQGGYNEQFF. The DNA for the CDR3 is TGTGCCAGTAGTATAAGCCGACAGGGGGGATACAATGAGCAGTTCTTC.

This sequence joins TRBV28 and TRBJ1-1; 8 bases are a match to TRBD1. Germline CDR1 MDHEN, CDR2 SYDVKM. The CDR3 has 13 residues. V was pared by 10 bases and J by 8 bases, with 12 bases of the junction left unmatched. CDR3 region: CATITGTGPEAFF. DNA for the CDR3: TGTGCCACAATTACCGGGACAGGTCCCGAAGCTTTCTTT.

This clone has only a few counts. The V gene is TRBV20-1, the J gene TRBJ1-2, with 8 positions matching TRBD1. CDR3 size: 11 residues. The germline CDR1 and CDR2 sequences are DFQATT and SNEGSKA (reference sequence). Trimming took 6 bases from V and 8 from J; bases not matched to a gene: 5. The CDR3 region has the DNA TGCAGTGCCCCGACAGGGGAAGGCTACACCTTC. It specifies CSAPTGEGYTF.